The 7 T cell receptor beta chains presented below share a single source sample, sequenced in a study of blood T cell repertoires in COVID-19. Sequenced by immunoSEQ multiplex PCR; TCRdb stores in-frame clones only, minus some. The sample consists of 100,000 to 150,000 clones, 60% to 75% of them appearing once. The specimen was peripheral blood. The receptors originated from a woman between 65 and 79 years old with acute or convalescent COVID-19.

This clone was observed a handful of times. The V and J genes are TRBV5-8 and TRBJ1-5; D remains unclear. Germline CDR1 is SGHTS and CDR2 is YDEGEE. The CDR3 is 13 amino acids. The V end was cut by 1 base, the J end by 10 bases, with 12 bases between. This chain's CDR3 is CASSLRPGEPQHF. CDR3 in DNA: TGTGCCAGCAGCTTGAGGCCCGGGGAACCCCAGCATTTT.

In this sample, this clone turned up a few times. V usage is TRBV13 and J usage is TRBJ1-5; the D is unclear. This CDR3 has 12 residues. Trimming cost V 0 bases and J 10 bases, with 7 bases left between them. Germline values: CDR1 PRHDT, CDR2 FYEKMQ (reference sequence). The CDR3 DNA reads as TGTGCCAGCAGCTTAGGCCTGGCTCCCCAGCATTTT. Protein: CASSLGLAPQHF.

Many counts were recorded for this clone. V is TRBV7-3 and J is TRBJ2-1; 10 nucleotides agree with TRBD2. From germline, CDR1 is SGHTA and CDR2 FQGTGA. The CDR3 runs to 20 residues. V gave up 2 bases and J gave up 4 bases; unmatched junction bases: 17. In DNA form, the CDR3 reads TGTGCCAGCAGCTTATCCGGGACTAGCGACACCTCGGGGCCATACAATGAGCAGTTCTTC. This encodes CASSLSGTSDTSGPYNEQFF.

The V and J genes are TRBV4-3 and TRBJ2-2, with D possibly matching TRBD1 (6 bases). Germline-derived CDR1 and CDR2 are LGHNA and YSLEER. This CDR3 has 14 amino acids. V gave up 3 bases and J gave up 3 bases, with 8 bases separating them. The CDR3 nucleotides read TGCGCCAGCAGCCACGGACAGTACACCGGGGAGCTGTTTTTT. Its protein is CASSHGQYTGELFF.

V usage is TRBV9 and J usage is TRBJ2-1; possible D gene TRBD2, 6 bases. This CDR3 spans 14 amino acids. Trimming left V 3 bases short and J 4 bases short, with 11 bases between. Germline V gene lookup returns CDR1 SGDLS and CDR2 YYNGEE. This chain's CDR3 is CASSASGSYNEQFF. CDR3 coding DNA: TGTGCCAGCAGCGCGTCCGGGAGTTACAATGAGCAGTTCTTC.

This sequence joins TRBV7-2 and TRBJ2-1, with D uncertain. The CDR3 length is 15 residues. Germline V gives CDR1 SGHTA, CDR2 FQGNSA. V gave up 0 bases and J gave up 2 bases, with 8 bases separating them. The chain's CDR3 is CASSLAEATYNEQFF. CDR3 DNA sequence: TGTGCCAGCAGCTTAGCAGAGGCCACCTACAATGAGCAGTTCTTC.

The chain employs TRBV28 and TRBJ1-3; 8 positions agree with TRBD1. The V gene's germline CDR1 is MDHEN and CDR2 SYDVKM. Unmatched junction bases numbered 19, after V lost 10 bases and J lost 8 bases. CDR3 length: 16 residues. The CDR3, as DNA: TGTGCCACCACCCCTCCACAGGGGGAAAGCTTGGACACCATATATTTT. Translated: CATTPPQGESLDTIYF. The variable domain in full, completed from reference TRBV28 and TRBJ1-3, reads DVKVTQSSRYLVKRTGEKVFLECVQDMDHENMFWYRQDPGLGLRLIYFSYDVKMKEKGDIPEGYSVSREKKERFSLILESASTNQTSMYLCATTPPQGESLDTIYFGEGSWLTVV.